These 5 T cell receptor beta chains were sequenced from one sample in a study of blood T cell repertoires in COVID-19. TCRdb's copy holds only in-frame clones and misses some; the assay was immunoSEQ multiplex PCR. The data contain 300,000 or so clones, approximately 90% of them singletons. The sequenced material came from PBMCs or T cells enriched from blood (not recorded which). These receptors all stem from a woman in her twenties or thirties who had recovered from COVID-19.

The V gene is TRBV15, the J gene TRBJ2-2; D possibly corresponds to TRBD2 (6 bases). The CDR3 spans 18 residues. Germline CDR1 LNHNV, CDR2 YYDKDF (reference sequence). V lost 1 base and J 0 bases, leaving 15 bases between the germline ends. CDR3 DNA: TGTGCCACCAGCAGAGGGAAGGGAATAGCGGCGAACACCGGGGAGCTGTTTTTT. It specifies CATSRGKGIAANTGELFF.

The rearrangement links TRBV6-6 to TRBJ2-7, with D unclear. CDR1 is MNHNY and CDR2 is SVGAGI in the germline V gene (reference sequence). This CDR3 spans 12 amino acids. The V end was cut by 5 bases, the J end by 6 bases, with 11 bases between. CDR3 bases: TGTGCCAGCAGTCTGCCCGGGTCCGAGCAGTACTTC. This gives the protein CASSLPGSEQYF.

The CDR3 sequence is CASSFSGLAGVSDGELFF. CDR3 sequence (DNA): TGTGCCAGCAGCTTTTCGGGACTAGCGGGAGTGTCCGACGGGGAGCTGTTTTTT. The chain joins TRBV7-2 to TRBJ2-2; 14 nucleotides align to TRBD2. Germline V gene sequence: CDR1 SGHTA, CDR2 FQGNSA. V gave up 3 bases and J gave up 7 bases; unmatched junction bases: 10. The length of the CDR3 is 18 residues.

The rearrangement uses TRBV6-1 and TRBJ1-5, with unresolved D. Germline V CDR1 and CDR2: MNHNS, SASEGT. This CDR3 has 16 residues. V was pared by 3 bases and J by 1 base, with 13 bases between. This chain's CDR3 is CASSDSRESSNQPQHF. In nucleotides, the CDR3 is TGTGCCAGCAGTGATTCTCGGGAGTCGAGCAATCAGCCCCAGCATTTT.

This chain links TRBV5-5 with TRBJ1-4, with 8 nucleotides matching TRBD1. This CDR3 is built from 14 residues. Germline V lookup: CDR1 SGHKS, CDR2 YYEKEE (reference sequence). Germline trimming cut 7 bases from V and 7 bases from J; bases unmatched to any gene: 9. CDR3: CASSDPGGGEKLFF. The CDR3 DNA reads TGTGCCAGCTCCGACCCAGGGGGCGGTGAAAAACTGTTTTTT.